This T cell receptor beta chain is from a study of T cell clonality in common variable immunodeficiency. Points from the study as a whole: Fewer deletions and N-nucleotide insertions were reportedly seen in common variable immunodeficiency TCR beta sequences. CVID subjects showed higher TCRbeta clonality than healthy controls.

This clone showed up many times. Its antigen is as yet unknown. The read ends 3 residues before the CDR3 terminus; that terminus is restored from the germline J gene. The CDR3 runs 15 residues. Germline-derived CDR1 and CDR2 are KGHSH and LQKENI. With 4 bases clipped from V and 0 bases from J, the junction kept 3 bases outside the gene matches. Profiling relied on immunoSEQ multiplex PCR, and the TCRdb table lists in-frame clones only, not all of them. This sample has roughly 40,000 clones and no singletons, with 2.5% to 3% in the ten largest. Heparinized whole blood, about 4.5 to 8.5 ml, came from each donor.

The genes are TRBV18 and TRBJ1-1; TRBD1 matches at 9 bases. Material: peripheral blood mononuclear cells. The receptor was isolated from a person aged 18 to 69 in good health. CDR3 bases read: TGTGCCAGCTCACTGGGGACAGGGATGAACACTGAA. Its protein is CASSLGTGMNTE. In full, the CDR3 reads CASSLGTGMNTEAFF.